These T cell receptor beta chains were read from a single sample in a study of shared clonotypes between healthy human individuals. Libraries were prepared by immunoSEQ multiplex PCR; TCRdb keeps only in-frame clonotypes and omits some of them. The data hold roughly 2,300,000 clones, with less than 95% observed a single time. Sequenced material: naive CD4+ T cells from PBMCs. Receptors were obtained from a man younger than 35 in good health. Some clones in this sample may be carry-over from other donors' samples. Each CDR3 is given with its conserved first and last residue. The D gene is left open where the match is weak. Size tells how often a clone was seen (once, few, many) or the class of an expanded clone, and some rows leave it out.

J gene: TRBJ2-1
clone size: NA
D gene: NA
V gene: TRBV7-2
CDR3 protein: CASSSGQLYNEQFF
CDR3 DNA: TGTGCCAGCAGCTCCGGACAGCTTTACAATGAGCAGTTCTTC

J gene: TRBJ2-7
clone size: NA
D gene: TRBD1
V gene: TRBV6-5
CDR3 protein: CASSYQGARSYEQYF
CDR3 DNA: TGTGCCAGCAGTTACCAGGGGGCAAGATCCTACGAGCAGTACTTC

J gene: TRBJ2-5
clone size: NA
D gene: TRBD2
V gene: TRBV5-1
CDR3 protein: CASSLEGLAGAETQYF
CDR3 DNA: TGCGCCAGCAGCTTAGAGGGACTAGCGGGAGCGGAGACCCAGTACTTC

J gene: TRBJ2-3
clone size: NA
D gene: NA
V gene: TRBV4-1
CDR3 protein: CASSQGKSSMLGGDTQYF
CDR3 DNA: TGCGCCAGCAGCCAAGGGAAGTCCTCTATGCTGGGGGGAGATACGCAGTATTTT

J gene: TRBJ1-2
clone size: once
D gene: TRBD1
V gene: TRBV28
CDR3 protein: CASSLFPVDRGPYYGYTF
CDR3 DNA: TGTGCCAGCAGTTTATTCCCCGTAGACAGGGGGCCTTACTATGGCTACACCTTC

J gene: TRBJ2-7
clone size: once
D gene: NA
V gene: TRBV7-9
CDR3 protein: CASSLARYNEQYF
CDR3 DNA: TGTGCCAGCAGCTTAGCGCGCTACAACGAGCAGTACTTC

J gene: TRBJ1-6
clone size: NA
D gene: NA
V gene: TRBV28
CDR3 protein: CASSLETTGINSPLHF
CDR3 DNA: TGTGCCAGCAGTTTAGAAACCACCGGAATCAATTCACCCCTCCACTTT

J gene: TRBJ2-3
clone size: NA
D gene: NA
V gene: TRBV7-3
CDR3 protein: CASSSTTYTDTQYF
CDR3 DNA: TGTGCCAGCAGTAGTACTACATACACAGATACGCAGTATTTT

J gene: TRBJ2-3
clone size: NA
D gene: NA
V gene: TRBV18
CDR3 protein: CASSRSNRGLTDTQYF
CDR3 DNA: TGTGCCAGCTCACGATCGAACAGGGGACTCACAGATACGCAGTATTTT

J gene: TRBJ1-5
clone size: NA
D gene: TRBD1
V gene: TRBV5-1
CDR3 protein: CASSLSTGGQPQHF
CDR3 DNA: TGCGCCAGCAGCTTATCGACAGGGGGTCAGCCCCAGCATTTT

J gene: TRBJ2-1
clone size: NA
D gene: NA
V gene: TRBV10-3
CDR3 protein: CAISETGPHNEQFF
CDR3 DNA: TGTGCCATCAGTGAGACAGGTCCCCACAATGAGCAGTTCTTC

J gene: TRBJ1-2
clone size: NA
D gene: TRBD1
V gene: TRBV28
CDR3 protein: CASRRPGGAAIGYTF
CDR3 DNA: TGTGCCAGCAGACGGCCAGGGGGCGCAGCAATTGGCTACACCTTC

J gene: TRBJ2-1
clone size: once
D gene: TRBD2
V gene: TRBV28
CDR3 protein: CASSPGLAGGDEQFF
CDR3 DNA: TGTGCCAGCAGTCCGGGACTAGCGGGAGGAGATGAGCAGTTCTTC

J gene: TRBJ2-1
clone size: NA
D gene: TRBD1
V gene: TRBV6-5
CDR3 protein: CASSPGTGGGIEQFF
CDR3 DNA: TGTGCCAGCAGTCCCGGGACAGGGGGAGGAATTGAGCAGTTCTTC

J gene: TRBJ2-7
clone size: NA
D gene: NA
V gene: TRBV7-8
CDR3 protein: CASSLGEGIGTAYEQYF
CDR3 DNA: TGTGCCAGCAGCTTAGGAGAGGGGATAGGGACTGCCTACGAGCAGTACTTC

J gene: TRBJ1-2
clone size: NA
D gene: TRBD1
V gene: TRBV2
CDR3 protein: CASIATTGGGSYTF
CDR3 DNA: TGTGCCAGCATCGCCACCACAGGGGGCGGTAGCTACACCTTC

J gene: TRBJ2-2
clone size: NA
D gene: TRBD2
V gene: TRBV13
CDR3 protein: CASSRGLAGVGTGELFF
CDR3 DNA: TGTGCCAGCAGCCGGGGGCTAGCGGGAGTCGGCACCGGGGAGCTGTTTTTT